One TCR beta chain is described in this entry. This sample was included in a study of T cell changes during pregnancy in multiple sclerosis. Sequencing was performed with immunoSEQ multiplex PCR; in TCRdb, only in-frame clones are kept and a portion is missing. The table shows around 45,000 clones, with 80% to 90% occurring only once. The CDR3 covers 20 residues. Trimming removed 2 bases from V and 0 bases from J; junction bases left unmatched: 14. Germline V lookup: CDR1 SGHDN, CDR2 FVKESK. This TCR was sampled from a female donor with multiple sclerosis, enrolled in a pregnancy study. This specimen consisted of CD8+ T cells from peripheral blood mononuclear cells, obtained in the second trimester of pregnancy. The rearrangement uses TRBV14 and TRBJ1-3; 9 bases are shared with TRBD1. Written as DNA, the CDR3 is TGTGCCAGCAGCCAACTCAATTACCCTTGGGACAGGGACTCTGGAAACACCATATATTTT. Translation gives CASSQLNYPWDRDSGNTIYF.